A selection of T cell receptor beta chains follows, all from one sample in a study of T cell changes during pregnancy in multiple sclerosis. Clones were read by immunoSEQ multiplex PCR, and TCRdb kept only the in-frame ones, dropping some. The sample consists of 100,000 or so clones, more than 80% of them appearing once. Sequenced material: peripheral blood, taken in the second trimester of pregnancy. These receptors came from a female donor with multiple sclerosis, enrolled in a pregnancy study. The CDR3 runs from the conserved cysteine through the conserved F or W.

V gene: TRBV2; CDR3 protein: CASPGGMNTEAFF
V gene: TRBV6-1; CDR3 protein: CASSTGGAGGELFF
V gene: TRBV5-1; CDR3 protein: CASSPGLSTEAFF
V gene: TRBV6-1; CDR3 protein: CASSERGRGTGELFF
V gene: TRBV30; CDR3 protein: CAWIQRGTGELFF
V gene: TRBV7-8; CDR3 protein: CASSPRRDRVLGPEAFF
V gene: TRBV27; CDR3 protein: CASSLRARGIYNEQFF
V gene: TRBV5-1; CDR3 protein: CASSLAGVTSYEQYF
V gene: TRBV15; CDR3 protein: CATSRSWRQTEAFF
V gene: TRBV28; CDR3 protein: CASSLGTSRTGELFF
V gene: TRBV5-1; CDR3 protein: CASSPGGARSTDTQYF
V gene: TRBV7-2; CDR3 protein: CASSLSRNEKLFF
V gene: TRBV29-1; CDR3 protein: CSVGHDRVNTEAFF
V gene: TRBV2; CDR3 protein: CASSGNRAYSNQPQHF
V gene: TRBV27; CDR3 protein: CASSLQGLAGGFGNEQYF
V gene: TRBV9; CDR3 protein: CASSVVGEAIETQYF
V gene: TRBV18; CDR3 protein: CASSPRRGGINEQFF
V gene: TRBV19; CDR3 protein: CASRRSGMNTEAFF
V gene: TRBV9; CDR3 protein: CASSVGDGRSDREQYF
V gene: TRBV9; CDR3 protein: CASSVSTSGGTDTQYF
V gene: TRBV7-2; CDR3 protein: CASRKGRGSGKLFF
V gene: TRBV13; CDR3 protein: CASSYEAHGEQFF
V gene: TRBV6-1; CDR3 protein: CASSEGSLAGNTGELFF